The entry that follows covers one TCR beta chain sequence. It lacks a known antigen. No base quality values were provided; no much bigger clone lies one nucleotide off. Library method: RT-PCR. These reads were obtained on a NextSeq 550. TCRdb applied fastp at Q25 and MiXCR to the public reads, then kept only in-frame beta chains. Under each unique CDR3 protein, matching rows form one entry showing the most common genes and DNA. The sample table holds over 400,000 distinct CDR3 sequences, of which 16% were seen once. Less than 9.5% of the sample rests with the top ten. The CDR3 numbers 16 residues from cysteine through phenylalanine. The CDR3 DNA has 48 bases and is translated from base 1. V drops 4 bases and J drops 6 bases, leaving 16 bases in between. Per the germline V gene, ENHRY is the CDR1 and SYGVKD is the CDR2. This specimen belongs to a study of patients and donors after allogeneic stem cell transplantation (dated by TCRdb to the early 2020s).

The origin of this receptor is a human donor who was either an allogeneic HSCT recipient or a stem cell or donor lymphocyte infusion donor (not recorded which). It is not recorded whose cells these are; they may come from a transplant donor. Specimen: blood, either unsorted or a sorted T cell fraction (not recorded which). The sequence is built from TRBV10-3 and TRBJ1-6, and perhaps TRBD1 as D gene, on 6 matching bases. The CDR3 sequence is CAISVRQGRLNSPLHF. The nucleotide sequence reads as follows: TGTGCCATCAGTGTGCGGCAGGGGAGGCTTAATTCACCCCTCCACTTT.